This is a list of T cell receptor beta chains from one sample in a study of beta chain features in type 1 diabetes. Sequencing used immunoSEQ multiplex PCR; TCRdb keeps in-frame clones, though not all of them. The sample lists about 390,000 clones, around a tenth seen once, with about 0.6% in the top ten. The specimen sequenced was central memory CD4+ T cells from blood. These receptors were taken from a man aged 25-40 years with type 1 diabetes. Each CDR3 is given with its conserved first and last residue.

J gene,V gene,CDR3 protein
TRBJ1-5,TRBV7-8,CASSIAVQGSYQPQHF
TRBJ1-1,TRBV4-2,CASSQVGTASFTEAFF
TRBJ2-1,TRBV2,CASSERQGFYNEQFF
TRBJ1-1,TRBV13,CASSLRAGLAFF
TRBJ1-5,TRBV2,CASSFNRGSMGQPQHF
TRBJ2-3,TRBV28,CASSSSGSTDTQYF
TRBJ2-2,TRBV19,CASRRQGANTGELFF
TRBJ1-4,TRBV6-5,CAAGGTNEKLFF
TRBJ2-6,TRBV27,CASGRGPVIADVLTF
TRBJ2-5,TRBV5-4,CASSPGGRYQETQYF
TRBJ1-4,TRBV5-1,CASSLATGGLEKLFF
TRBJ1-2,TRBV9,CASSVDYRRGRRYGYTF
TRBJ1-1,TRBV7-2,CASSPGQGWNTEAFF
TRBJ2-7,TRBV29-1,CSVEVGQYYEQYF
TRBJ1-5,TRBV28,CATRGADGVRQPQHF